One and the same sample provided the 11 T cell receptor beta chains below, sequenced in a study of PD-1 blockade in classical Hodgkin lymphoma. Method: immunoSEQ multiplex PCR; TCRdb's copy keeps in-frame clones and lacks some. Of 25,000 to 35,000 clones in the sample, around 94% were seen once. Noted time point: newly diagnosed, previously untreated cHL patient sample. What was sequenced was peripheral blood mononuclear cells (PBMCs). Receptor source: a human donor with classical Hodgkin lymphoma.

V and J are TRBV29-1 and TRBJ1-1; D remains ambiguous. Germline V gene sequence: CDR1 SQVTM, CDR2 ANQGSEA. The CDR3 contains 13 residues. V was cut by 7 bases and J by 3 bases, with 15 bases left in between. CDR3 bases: TGCAGCGCGGGTATTAGTATGGACACTGAAGCTTTCTTT. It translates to CSAGISMDTEAFF.

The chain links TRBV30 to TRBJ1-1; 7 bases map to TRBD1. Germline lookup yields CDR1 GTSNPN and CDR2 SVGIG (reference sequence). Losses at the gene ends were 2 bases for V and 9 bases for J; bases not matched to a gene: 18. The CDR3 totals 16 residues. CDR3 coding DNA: TGTGCCTGGAGTCCCCCGGACAGGACGGCTCTCAGGAAAGCTTTCTTT. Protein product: CAWSPPDRTALRKAFF.

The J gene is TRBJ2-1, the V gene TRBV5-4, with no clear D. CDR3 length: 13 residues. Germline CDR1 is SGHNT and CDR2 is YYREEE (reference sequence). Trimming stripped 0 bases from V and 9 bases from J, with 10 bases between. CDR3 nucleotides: TGTGCCAGCAGCTTGGGAACAACCCCTGAGCAGTTCTTC. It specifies CASSLGTTPEQFF. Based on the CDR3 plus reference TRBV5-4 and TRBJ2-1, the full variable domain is ETGVTQSPTHLIKTRGQQVTLRCSSQSGHNTVSWYQQALGQGPQFIFQYYREEENGRGNFPPRFSGLQFPNYSSELNVNALELDDSALYLCASSLGTTPEQFFGPGTRLTVL.

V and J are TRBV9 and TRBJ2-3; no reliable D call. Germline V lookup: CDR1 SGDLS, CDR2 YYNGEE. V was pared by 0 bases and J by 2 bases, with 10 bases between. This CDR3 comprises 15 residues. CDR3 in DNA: TGTGCCAGCAGCGTAGCAGGCGGATACACAGATACGCAGTATTTT. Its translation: CASSVAGGYTDTQYF.

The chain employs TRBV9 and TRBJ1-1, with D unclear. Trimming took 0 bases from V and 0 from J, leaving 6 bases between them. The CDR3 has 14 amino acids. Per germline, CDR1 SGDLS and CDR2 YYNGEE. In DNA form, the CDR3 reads TGTGCCAGCAGCGTAGGCCCGATGAACACTGAAGCTTTCTTT. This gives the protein CASSVGPMNTEAFF.

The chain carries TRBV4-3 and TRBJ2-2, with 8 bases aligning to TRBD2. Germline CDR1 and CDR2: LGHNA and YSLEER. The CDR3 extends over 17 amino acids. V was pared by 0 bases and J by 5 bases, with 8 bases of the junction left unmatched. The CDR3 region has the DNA TGCGCCAGCAGCCAAGACTTTCGGGGGGGCCAGACCGGGGAGCTGTTTTTT. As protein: CASSQDFRGGQTGELFF.

The CDR3 spells CASSLVTGLGQPQHF. The CDR3 DNA reads as TGTGCCAGCAGCTTAGTGACAGGTCTCGGGCAGCCCCAGCATTTT. The chain carries TRBV7-2 and TRBJ1-5; possibly TRBD1 for D (6 bases). CDR3 length equals 15 residues. Germline lookup yields CDR1 SGHTA and CDR2 FQGNSA. Trimming took off 1 base at V and 7 bases at J, with 14 bases between the two ends.

CDR3 coding DNA: TGTGCCAGCAGCTTAGGCGCCAGAGCTGGAAACACCATATATTTT. Translated, it gives CASSLGARAGNTIYF. The chain employs TRBV11-2 and TRBJ1-3; D unresolved. Trimming stripped 1 base from V and 2 bases from J, with 9 bases between. The length of the CDR3 is 15 residues. Germline V gene lookup returns CDR1 SGHAT and CDR2 FQNNGV.

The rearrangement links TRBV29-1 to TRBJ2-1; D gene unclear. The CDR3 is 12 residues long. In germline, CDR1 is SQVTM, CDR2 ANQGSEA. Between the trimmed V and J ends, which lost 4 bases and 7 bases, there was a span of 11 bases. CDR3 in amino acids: CSVGVPKNEQFF. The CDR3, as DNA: TGCAGCGTTGGGGTCCCCAAAAATGAGCAGTTCTTC.

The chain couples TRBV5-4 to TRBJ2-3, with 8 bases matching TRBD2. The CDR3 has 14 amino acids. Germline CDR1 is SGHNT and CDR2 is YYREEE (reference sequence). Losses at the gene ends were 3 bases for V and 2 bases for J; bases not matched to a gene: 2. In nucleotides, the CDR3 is TGTGCCAGCAGCTCCGGACTAGCCACAGATACGCAGTATTTT. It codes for CASSSGLATDTQYF.

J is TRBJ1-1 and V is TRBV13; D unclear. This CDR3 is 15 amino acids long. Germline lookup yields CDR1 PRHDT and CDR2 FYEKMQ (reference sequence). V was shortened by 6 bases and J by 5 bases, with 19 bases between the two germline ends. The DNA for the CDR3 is TGTGCCAGCAGTCTCTCAGTGGGTGGGTATACTGAAGCTTTCTTT. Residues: CASSLSVGGYTEAFF. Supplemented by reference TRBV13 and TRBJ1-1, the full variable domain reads AAGVIQSPRHLIKEKRETATLKCYPIPRHDTVYWYQQGPGQDPQFLISFYEKMQSDKGSIPDRFSAQQFSDYHSELNMSSLELGDSALYFCASSLSVGGYTEAFFGQGTRLTVV.